Below, 26 T cell receptor beta chains from the same sample are listed, as sequenced in a study of blood T cell repertoires in COVID-19 (dated by TCRdb to 2018 to 2021). The library was generated by the immunoSEQ multiplex PCR assay. TCRdb mirrors the immuneACCESS table, restricted to in-frame sequences. Some clones are absent from its copies; in checked studies, under half trace to an unresolved V gene, and the reason for the others is unknown. The sample includes about 320,000 clones, with 89% observed a single time. The leading ten clones occupy about 5.2% of the sample. Material for sequencing was PBMCs or T cells enriched from blood (not recorded which). Receptors originate from a man in his fifties or sixties who had recovered from COVID-19.

The count of this clone is one. V gene TRBV7-9 combines with J gene TRBJ1-6, with D hard to call. CDR1 SEHNR and CDR2 FQNEAQ come from the germline V gene (reference sequence). This CDR3 contains 16 residues. V was cut by 0 bases and J by 5 bases, with 11 bases left in between. DNA for the CDR3: TGTGCCAGCAGCTTAGCGCGCGGGTTCGATAATTCACCCCTCCACTTT. Translation gives CASSLARGFDNSPLHF. The variable domain in full, with the rest retrieved from reference TRBV7-9 and TRBJ1-6, is DTGVSQNPRHKITKRGQNVTFRCDPISEHNRLYWYRQTLGQGPEFLTYFQNEAQLEKSRLLSDRFSAERPKGSFSTLEIQRTEQGDSAMYLCASSLARGFDNSPLHFGNGTRLTVT.

The gene calls are TRBV9 and TRBJ2-7; the D gene is possibly TRBD1 (6 bases). Germline V gene sequence: CDR1 SGDLS, CDR2 YYNGEE. There are 15 residues in the CDR3. Trimming pared 0 bases from V and 2 bases from J, leaving 12 bases between. The chain's CDR3 is CASSVAGGRTYEQYF. Written as DNA, the CDR3 is TGTGCCAGCAGCGTAGCTGGGGGCAGAACCTACGAGCAGTACTTC.

The table lists this clone with a few counts. The chain has TRBV6-5 and TRBJ2-7, with a weak D call TRBD2 (6 bases). This CDR3 has 15 residues. V was cut by 6 bases and J by 2 bases, with 17 bases left in between. CDR1 MNHEY and CDR2 SVGAGI come from the germline V gene. CDR3 sequence reads: CASSPSVGGTYEQYF. DNA of the CDR3: TGTGCCAGCAGCCCCTCTGTCGGGGGAACCTACGAGCAGTACTTC.

The chain links TRBV28 to TRBJ1-1; D not resolved. The CDR3 is made up of 12 amino acids. From germline, CDR1 is MDHEN and CDR2 SYDVKM. The V end lost 4 bases, the J end lost 11 bases, and 14 bases lay between the germline ends. The CDR3, as DNA: TGTGCCAGCAGTTCTCGTGGGAGGTTTGCTTTCTTT. Its translation is CASSSRGRFAFF.

The chain employs TRBV11-1 and TRBJ1-2; D uncertain. This CDR3 is built from 13 residues. Germline V gives CDR1 SGHAT, CDR2 FQDESV (reference sequence). V shed 6 bases and J shed 8 bases, with 16 bases lying between them. Here the CDR3 reads CASRPAGYLGYTF. CDR3 DNA sequence: TGTGCCAGCAGACCCGCAGGATATTTAGGCTACACCTTC. The full variable domain, in which reference TRBV11-1 and TRBJ1-2 provide the parts outside the CDR3, is EAEVAQSPRYKITEKSQAVAFWCDPISGHATLYWYRQILGQGPELLVQFQDESVVDDSQLPKDRFSAERLKGVDSTLKIQPAELGDSAMYLCASRPAGYLGYTFGSGTRLTVV.

V and J are TRBV5-1 and TRBJ2-1; 9 bases are shared with TRBD1. V lost 5 bases and J lost 8; bases outside the gene matches: 8. The CDR3 is made up of 14 amino acids. Per the germline V gene, CDR1 is SGHRS and CDR2 is YFSETQ. Written as DNA, the CDR3 is TGCGCCAGCAGAACCGGACAGGGGTTTGATGAGCAGTTCTTC. Amino acids: CASRTGQGFDEQFF.

The chain couples TRBV5-4 to TRBJ2-7, with 8 bases that match TRBD2. Germline loops: CDR1 SGHNT, CDR2 YYREEE (reference sequence). Trimming at V came to 1 base and at J to 6 bases, leaving 9 bases not matched to a gene. CDR3 length equals 15 residues. The CDR3 spells CASSLSPGGGFEQYF. As DNA, the CDR3 is TGTGCCAGCAGCTTGTCGCCGGGAGGGGGGTTCGAGCAGTACTTC.

The genes are TRBV28 and TRBJ1-4, with 7 bases matching TRBD1. Germline V gene lookup returns CDR1 MDHEN and CDR2 SYDVKM. After removal of 4 bases from V and 4 bases from J, the junction contained 3 bases not matched to a gene. The CDR3 is 14 residues long. This CDR3 reads CASSSGQDNEKLFF. Here the CDR3 DNA reads TGTGCCAGCAGTTCCGGACAGGATAATGAAAAACTGTTTTTT.

The chain has TRBV3-1 (or the pseudogene TRBV3-2) and TRBJ2-7; 12 bases are shared with TRBD2. The V gene end was trimmed by 1 base and the J gene end by 3 bases; junction bases not matched to a gene: 4. The CDR3 is made up of 16 amino acids. Germline V gene sequence: CDR1 LGHDT, CDR2 YNNKEL (reference sequence). The CDR3 region has the DNA TGTGCCAGCAGCCAAGGACTAGCGGGAGAATACTACGAGCAGTACTTC. This translates into CASSQGLAGEYYEQYF.

This clone was counted only a few times. The chain links TRBV5-8 to TRBJ1-1; D gene uncertain. V was pared by 0 bases and J by 4 bases, with 13 bases between. The V gene's germline CDR1 is SGHTS and CDR2 YDEGEE. CDR3 length equals 15 residues. CDR3 residues: CASSLEPGFGTEAFF. In nucleotides, the CDR3 is TGTGCCAGCAGCTTGGAGCCCGGGTTTGGCACTGAAGCTTTCTTT.

This CDR3 reads CASSYGPGTEAFF. The CDR3 nucleotides read TGTGCCAGCAGTTACGGCCCGGGGACTGAAGCTTTCTTT. The chain carries TRBV6-5 and TRBJ1-1; D is undetermined. V lost 2 bases and J 5 bases, leaving 9 bases between the germline ends. Germline V gives CDR1 MNHEY, CDR2 SVGAGI. The CDR3 sequence is 13 residues long.

Only one count was recorded for this clone. The CDR3 loop is CASNRLAGSSGELFF. In nucleotides, the CDR3 is TGTGCCAGTAACAGGCTAGCGGGAAGCTCCGGGGAGCTGTTTTTT. V is TRBV19 and J is TRBJ2-2, with 9 bases matching TRBD2. Germline CDR1 and CDR2: LNHDA and SQIVND (reference sequence). Trimming removed 7 bases from V and 6 bases from J; junction bases left unmatched: 9. The CDR3 covers 15 residues.

The chain links TRBV4-1 to TRBJ2-3; 7 bases align to TRBD2. This CDR3 is built from 15 residues. The V gene's germline CDR1 is MGHRA and CDR2 YSYEKL. Trimming took 4 bases from V and 2 from J; bases not matched to a gene: 6. CDR3 sequence (DNA): TGCGCCAGCAGCCTCACCGGGACTACCACAGATACGCAGTATTTT. Its translation: CASSLTGTTTDTQYF.

This clone was detected once. The chain combines TRBV15 with TRBJ2-1, with 12 bases lining up with TRBD2. Germline loops: CDR1 LNHNV, CDR2 YYDKDF (reference sequence). V lost 2 bases, J lost 5 bases, and 13 bases stayed unmatched. The CDR3 is 19 amino acids. In DNA form, the CDR3 reads TGTGCCACCAGCAGACAACCCCCTTGGGGGACTAGCGGGCACAATGAGCAGTTCTTC. Translated: CATSRQPPWGTSGHNEQFF. The whole variable domain, filled in from reference TRBV15 and TRBJ2-1, reads DAMVIQNPRYQVTQFGKPVTLSCSQTLNHNVMYWYQQKSSQAPKLLFHYYDKDFNNEADTPDNFQSRRPNTSFCFLDIRSPGLGDTAMYLCATSRQPPWGTSGHNEQFFGPGTRLTVL.

CDR3 sequence: CASFISQGSPLHF. The CDR3 DNA follows: TGTGCCAGCTTCATCTCACAGGGTTCACCCCTCCACTTT. This chain joins TRBV6-5 and TRBJ1-6; D might be TRBD1 (6 bases). The ends were cut back, 8 bases at V and 9 bases at J, with 14 bases in the middle. This CDR3 is 13 amino acids long. CDR1 and CDR2 (germline): MNHEY, SVGAGI.

This chain uses TRBV19 with TRBJ2-7, with D possibly matching TRBD1 (5 bases). V dropped 3 bases and J dropped 2 bases, with 14 bases sitting between them. The CDR3 loop spans 15 amino acids. Germline CDR1 is LNHDA and CDR2 is SQIVND (reference sequence). Written as DNA, the CDR3 is TGTGCCAGTAGTATTTTTGGCAGGGCTGCCTACGAGCAGTACTTC. Its translation is CASSIFGRAAYEQYF.

The chain combines TRBV11-2 with TRBJ2-5; 15 positions agree with TRBD2. With V trimmed by 7 bases and J by 4 bases, 13 bases remained unmatched. CDR1 SGHAT and CDR2 FQNNGV come from the germline V gene. The CDR3 is 18 residues long. The CDR3 DNA sequence: TGTGCCAGCACTGGACAGGGACTAGCGGGAGGCATAGGAGAGACCCAGTACTTC. It specifies CASTGQGLAGGIGETQYF.

The chain has TRBV6-2 or TRBV6-3 and TRBJ2-1; possibly TRBD2 for D (7 bases). The CDR3 contains 21 residues. Germline CDR1 MNHEY, CDR2 SVGEGT. The germline V and J ends were trimmed by 3 bases and 4 bases, with 31 bases remaining between them. The CDR3 nucleotides are TGTGCCAGCAGTTATCCTTCGAAGGACAGACGGCGGGAGCGAAGGTACAATGAGCAGTTCTTC. Translation gives CASSYPSKDRRRERRYNEQFF.

This sequence joins TRBV25-1 and TRBJ2-1; D is possibly TRBD2 (6 bases). The CDR3 spans 17 residues. CDR1 MGHDK and CDR2 SYGVNS come from the germline V gene. V was trimmed by 10 bases and J by 4 bases, leaving 26 bases between them. The chain's CDR3 is CAIRQPRDPAGYNEQFF. The DNA for the CDR3 is TGTGCCATCAGGCAACCGCGGGATCCCGCGGGGTACAATGAGCAGTTCTTC.

The chain joins TRBV7-2 to TRBJ1-1; weak D call: TRBD1 (6 bases). Trimming pared 3 bases from V and 1 base from J, leaving 12 bases between. Germline V gives CDR1 SGHTA, CDR2 FQGNSA. The CDR3 is 15 amino acids. The CDR3: CASSFGTLANTEAFF. The CDR3 DNA sequence: TGTGCCAGCAGCTTCGGGACACTGGCGAACACTGAAGCTTTCTTT.

The sample holds one count of this clone. V usage is TRBV12-5 and J usage is TRBJ1-1; D is possibly TRBD1 (6 bases). Germline lookup yields CDR1 LGHNT and CDR2 FRNRAP. Between the trimmed V and J ends, which lost 5 bases and 0 bases, there was a span of 7 bases. This CDR3 spans 13 amino acids. CDR3 bases: TGTGCTAGTGGTGGACAGTTGAACACTGAAGCTTTCTTT. It codes for CASGGQLNTEAFF.

Turning to this clone: The identical CDR3 is also encoded by other nucleotide sequences in the sample. The V call is TRBV19, the J call TRBJ1-1; 8 bases are shared with TRBD1. With 4 bases clipped from V and 1 base from J, the junction kept 2 bases outside the gene matches. CDR3 length: 14 amino acids. Germline V gene data show CDR1 as LNHDA and CDR2 as SQIVND (reference sequence). The CDR3: CASSTGGRNTEAFF. DNA for the CDR3: TGTGCCAGTAGTACAGGGGGCCGGAACACTGAAGCTTTCTTT.

The DNA for the CDR3 is TGTGCCAGCAGCTTGCGGCTAGCGGGAGAGTCTGGCGAGCAGTACTTC. It is translated as CASSLRLAGESGEQYF. This chain uses TRBV5-6 with TRBJ2-7, with 10 bases identical to TRBD2. Germline V lookup: CDR1 SGHDT, CDR2 YYEEEE. J was trimmed by 6 bases and V by 1 base; bases with no gene match: 10. The CDR3 is made up of 16 amino acids.

The rearrangement uses TRBV24-1 and TRBJ1-2, with TRBD1 matching over 8 bases. After removal of 3 bases from V and 4 bases from J, the junction contained 9 bases not matched to a gene. Germline lookup yields CDR1 KGHDR and CDR2 SFDVKD. The CDR3 covers 16 residues. CDR3 coding DNA: TGTGCCACCAGTGATCGCAAGACAGGGGAGGGCTATGGCTACACCTTC. Translation gives CATSDRKTGEGYGYTF.

J is TRBJ2-5 and V is TRBV3-1 (or the pseudogene TRBV3-2); TRBD2 agrees at 9 bases. Looked up from germline, CDR1 is LGHDT and CDR2 is YNNKEL (reference sequence). This CDR3 contains 17 residues. Trimming took 2 bases from V and 8 from J; bases not matched to a gene: 15. The DNA for the CDR3 is TGTGCCAGCAGCCAAATTTGGTTGGCGGGAGGGCCGTTAACCCAGTACTTC. It encodes CASSQIWLAGGPLTQYF.

This rearrangement joins TRBV11-3 to TRBJ2-1; TRBD2 aligns across 7 bases. The CDR3 spans 16 residues. The V gene's germline CDR1 is SGHNT and CDR2 YENEEA. J was trimmed by 8 bases and V by 4 bases; bases with no gene match: 14. The CDR3 DNA reads as TGTGCCAGCAGCTCCTACCCCAGCGGGACTCGGGATGAGCAGTTCTTC. Its protein is CASSSYPSGTRDEQFF. The full variable domain, completed using reference TRBV11-3 and TRBJ2-1, is EAGVVQSPRYKIIEKKQPVAFWCNPISGHNTLYWYLQNLGQGPELLIRYENEEAVDDSQLPKDRFSAERLKGVDSTLKIQPAELGDSAVYLCASSSYPSGTRDEQFFGPGTRLTVL.